The 31 T cell receptor beta chains listed next were all sequenced from one sample in a study of CD8 T cells in ankylosing spondylitis. A single record per CDR3 protein comes from TCRdb applying MiXCR to the 5' RACE reads. The data contain 290,000 or so distinct CDR3 sequences, around 21% of them singletons. Sequencing was carried out using blood, either unsorted or a sorted T cell fraction (not recorded which). Source of these receptors: a female donor with ankylosing spondylitis or in good health (not recorded which).

In its sample, this clonotype was seen many times. The chain has TRBV29-1 and TRBJ2-5, with TRBD2 matching over 12 bases. The germline V gene has CDR1 SQVTM and CDR2 ANQGSEA. This CDR3 has 16 residues. Trimming at V came to 6 bases and at J to 5 bases, leaving 13 bases not matched to a gene. The DNA of the CDR3 is TGCAGCGTCCTCCGAGGACTAGCGGGAATTGGGGAGACCCAGTACTTC. It is translated as CSVLRGLAGIGETQYF.

This clonotype was counted between two and nine times. The rearrangement links TRBV20-1 to TRBJ1-2; tentatively, D is TRBD1 (5 bases). V lost 0 bases, J lost 7 bases, and 18 bases lay in between. CDR3 length equals 15 residues. In germline, CDR1 is DFQATT, CDR2 SNEGSKA (reference sequence). CDR3 nucleotides: TGCAGTGCTAGAGACGGGGGAGTCCTAATGGGTGGCTACACCTTC. This sequence encodes CSARDGGVLMGGYTF.

V gene TRBV19 combines with J gene TRBJ2-7, with D possibly TRBD1 on 5 matching bases. Germline CDR1 and CDR2: LNHDA and SQIVND (reference sequence). V lost 2 bases and J 4 bases, leaving 12 bases between the germline ends. CDR3 size: 14 residues. CDR3: CASSISADMYEQYF. As DNA, the CDR3 is TGTGCCAGTAGTATATCGGCGGACATGTACGAGCAGTACTTC.

The chain couples TRBV24-1 to TRBJ2-5; D perhaps matches TRBD2 (5 bases). The CDR3 is 14 amino acids. Trimming shortened V by 3 bases and J by 5 bases, and 12 bases separated the two germline ends. Germline V gene data show CDR1 as KGHDR and CDR2 as SFDVKD. CDR3 region: CATSDGLALETQYF. CDR3 in DNA: TGTGCCACCAGTGATGGACTGGCTCTCGAGACCCAGTACTTC.

This chain uses TRBV12-3 or TRBV12-4 with TRBJ2-7; D not resolved. The CDR3 consists of 13 residues. V lost 5 bases to trimming and J lost 6 bases, with 14 bases between them. This CDR3 reads CASSTRLMSEQYF. Here the CDR3 DNA reads TGTGCCAGCAGTACCCGCTTGATGAGCGAGCAGTACTTC.

Remarks on this clonotype: Given a much more abundant clone one base away, this may be a read error. The chain has TRBV29-1 and TRBJ2-5; D gene uncertain. Per the germline V gene, CDR1 is SQVTM and CDR2 is ANQGSEA. With 4 bases removed from V and 2 bases from J, the gap between germline ends came to 8 bases. The CDR3 has 12 amino acids. Written as DNA, the CDR3 is TGCAGCGTTGCAAAGGGTCAAGAGACCCAGTACTTC. It yields the protein CSVAKGQETQYF.

The V and J genes are TRBV12-3 or TRBV12-4 and TRBJ2-7; D unresolved. This CDR3 has 12 amino acids. V lost 1 base and J lost 12, with 13 bases in between. CDR3 coding DNA: TGTGCCAGCAGTTTAGAGGATTCCCGCCGGTACTTC. This codes for CASSLEDSRRYF.

A few counts support this clonotype. The genes are TRBV4-3 and TRBJ1-4; D remains ambiguous. With 3 bases removed from V and 10 bases from J, the gap between germline ends came to 9 bases. The CDR3 has 12 amino acids. Germline assignment: CDR1 LGHNA and CDR2 YSLEER. DNA for the CDR3: TGCGCCAGCAGCCACGGAGGCGGAAAACTGTTTTTT. Translated, it gives CASSHGGGKLFF.

This chain uses TRBV27 with TRBJ2-6; no clear D. Per germline, CDR1 MNHEY and CDR2 SMNVEV (reference sequence). The CDR3 is made up of 13 amino acids. Trimming removed 2 bases from V and 15 bases from J, with 14 bases in between. The CDR3 DNA sequence: TGTGCCAGCAGTTTAAGGGCCTCAGAACCCCTGACTTTC. This translates into CASSLRASEPLTF.

This clonotype was observed once. The chain is built from TRBV19 and TRBJ2-2; D is perhaps TRBD1 (6 bases). Per germline, CDR1 LNHDA and CDR2 SQIVND (reference sequence). Trimming cost V 4 bases and J 3 bases, with 12 bases left between them. The CDR3 loop spans 15 amino acids. The chain's CDR3 is CASSRRTADTGELFF. In DNA form, the CDR3 reads TGTGCCAGTAGTAGACGGACAGCGGACACCGGGGAGCTGTTTTTT.

This clonotype was recorded at least ten times. The chain uses TRBV4-3 and TRBJ2-3; the D is unclear. Trimming left V 6 bases short and J 1 base short, with 11 bases between. The CDR3 consists of 14 residues. Germline V lookup: CDR1 LGHNA, CDR2 YSLEER. In DNA form, the CDR3 reads TGCGCCAGCAGACGGGTTGACGGCACAGATACGCAGTATTTT. Its translation: CASRRVDGTDTQYF.

The rearrangement uses TRBV7-2 and TRBJ1-1; D remains unclear. CDR1 is SGHTA, CDR2 FQGNSA, per germline. This CDR3 has 15 amino acids. Deletions cut 1 base from V and 2 bases from J, with 11 bases between. The DNA of the CDR3 is TGTGCCAGCAGCTTAGGTGGTTTCTCTAACACTGAAGCTTTCTTT. It yields the protein CASSLGGFSNTEAFF.

This clonotype was found a few times. This chain joins TRBV2 and TRBJ2-3; 7 bases are shared with TRBD1. Per the germline V gene, CDR1 is SNHLY and CDR2 is FYNNEI. This CDR3 spans 15 amino acids. Trimming cost V 4 bases and J 1 base; bases outside gene matches: 5. The CDR3 region has the DNA TGTGCCAGCAGTGCCGACAGGGTGGGCACAGATACGCAGTATTTT. This sequence encodes CASSADRVGTDTQYF.

V is TRBV20-1 and J is TRBJ2-7, with 7 bases matching TRBD2. The V segment lost 6 bases and the J segment 3 bases; nucleotides outside the gene matches: 23. This CDR3 contains 18 residues. In germline, CDR1 is DFQATT, CDR2 SNEGSKA (reference sequence). Here the CDR3 reads CSAPLGTGGFTIGYEQYF. The CDR3 DNA reads TGCAGTGCCCCCCTGGGAACGGGGGGTTTCACGATAGGCTACGAGCAGTACTTC.

This clonotype came up a few times. The rearrangement uses TRBV7-2 and TRBJ1-2; maybe TRBD1 (6 bases). V was trimmed by 5 bases and J by 2 bases, leaving 12 bases between them. The CDR3 has 14 amino acids. Germline assignment: CDR1 SGHTA and CDR2 FQGNSA. CDR3 sequence reads: CASSARGDNYGYTF. The CDR3 nucleotides are TGTGCCAGCAGCGCCAGGGGAGACAACTATGGCTACACCTTC.

This clonotype was seen a few times. The chain is built from TRBV28 and TRBJ1-5, with D possibly being TRBD1 (5 bases). Germline-derived CDR1 and CDR2 are MDHEN and SYDVKM. The V gene lost 5 bases and the J gene lost 2 bases, with 16 bases spanning the gap. The CDR3 is made up of 16 amino acids. Here the CDR3 DNA reads TGTGCCAGCAGTACTCCTGGACAAGGCGGCAATCAGCCCCAGCATTTT. It is translated as CASSTPGQGGNQPQHF.

This clonotype was seen many times. The chain joins TRBV29-1 to TRBJ2-5; 9 bases map to TRBD1. Germline V CDR1 and CDR2: SQVTM, ANQGSEA. The length of the CDR3 is 15 residues. With 1 base clipped from V and 1 base from J, the junction kept 4 bases outside the gene matches. In nucleotides, the CDR3 is TGCAGCGTTGAAGGGGACAGGGCCGGCCAAGAGACCCAGTACTTC. Encoded protein: CSVEGDRAGQETQYF.

This clonotype was counted only a few times. The J gene is TRBJ2-1, the V gene TRBV2; 7 bases line up with TRBD1. Trimming at V came to 10 bases and at J to 7 bases, leaving 13 bases not matched to a gene. The CDR3 runs to 14 residues. Per germline, CDR1 SNHLY and CDR2 FYNNEI. CDR3 sequence reads: CATGPGQLGNEQFF. In DNA, the CDR3 is TGTGCCACAGGACCGGGACAGCTGGGGAATGAGCAGTTCTTC.

The chain couples TRBV18 to TRBJ2-7; weak D call: TRBD2 (5 bases). Trimming pared 3 bases from V and 1 base from J, leaving 19 bases between. The CDR3 consists of 17 residues. Germline CDR1 KGHSH, CDR2 LQKENI. CDR3 in DNA: TGTGCCAGCTCACCGGCGACTCTGGGGAGAGGGTCCTACGAGCAGTACTTC. Translated, it gives CASSPATLGRGSYEQYF.

The V call is TRBV20-1, the J call TRBJ2-1; 9 nucleotides agree with TRBD2. The CDR3 has 16 residues. The junction had 10 bases not matched to a gene; V was cut back by 4 bases and J by 3 bases. Germline V gives CDR1 DFQATT, CDR2 SNEGSKA (reference sequence). The CDR3 here is CSAILGAGGHYNEQFF. CDR3 DNA sequence: TGCAGTGCTATCCTGGGAGCGGGAGGCCACTACAATGAGCAGTTCTTC.

This clonotype appeared many times. The rearrangement joins TRBV7-2 to TRBJ2-1; D tentatively reads TRBD1 or TRBD2 (5 bases each). Germline V lookup: CDR1 SGHTA, CDR2 FQGNSA. CDR3 length: 15 amino acids. Trimming removed 1 base at V and 8 bases at J, with 15 bases between. The CDR3 DNA is TGTGCCAGCAGCTTAGAAAGGGGAGATCGCCATGAGCAGTTCTTC. Residues: CASSLERGDRHEQFF.

Points on this clonotype: A much larger clone differs from this one at a single base, so this may be a read error. The CDR3 nucleotides read TGTGCCAGCAGCCTGACAGACGATGGCTACACCTTC. This encodes CASSLTDDGYTF. The chain carries TRBV3-1 and TRBJ1-2; tentative D call: TRBD1 (5 bases). The CDR3 consists of 12 residues. CDR1 is LGHDT, CDR2 YNNKEL, per germline (reference sequence). V shed 4 bases and J shed 6 bases, with 9 bases lying between them.

This clonotype has ten or more counts. The rearrangement joins TRBV29-1 to TRBJ2-7, with D perhaps TRBD1 (6 bases). The germline V gene encodes CDR1 SQVTM and CDR2 ANQGSEA. The V gene lost 0 bases and the J gene lost 3 bases, with 9 bases spanning the gap. The CDR3 is 13 amino acids. CDR3: CSVEEQQGYEQYF. For the CDR3, the DNA is TGCAGCGTTGAAGAGCAACAGGGCTACGAGCAGTACTTC.

The chain is built from TRBV20-1 and TRBJ2-3, with D hard to call. This CDR3 is 11 amino acids long. Germline loops: CDR1 DFQATT, CDR2 SNEGSKA (reference sequence). With 6 bases removed from V and 2 bases from J, the gap between germline ends came to 6 bases. CDR3 coding DNA: TGCAGTGCCCTGCACACAGATACGCAGTATTTT. Protein product: CSALHTDTQYF.

This clonotype has more than one count but fewer than ten. The rearrangement joins TRBV10-3 to TRBJ2-1, with a possible D match to TRBD2 (7 bases). Looked up from germline, CDR1 is ENHRY and CDR2 is SYGVKD. V was shortened by 8 bases and J by 3 bases, with 17 bases between the two germline ends. This CDR3 is 15 amino acids long. CDR3 loop: CAIRPAGAIYNEQFF. The CDR3 nucleotides read TGTGCCATCCGGCCGGCGGGGGCTATCTACAATGAGCAGTTCTTC.

V is TRBV11-2 and J is TRBJ2-1; D is perhaps TRBD2 (6 bases). Germline V gives CDR1 SGHAT, CDR2 FQNNGV. V lost 1 base and J 0 bases, leaving 16 bases between the germline ends. This CDR3 comprises 18 residues. The CDR3 protein is CASSLGGTPGSSYNEQFF. The CDR3 region has the DNA TGTGCCAGCAGCTTAGGAGGGACTCCCGGGAGCTCCTACAATGAGCAGTTCTTC.

This chain links TRBV14 with TRBJ2-2; either TRBD1 or TRBD2 may fit D (6 bases each). The CDR3 is 17 amino acids. Germline CDR1 reads SGHDN; CDR2 reads FVKESK. V was trimmed by 1 base and J by 3 bases, leaving 15 bases between them. The CDR3 sequence is CASSQAGATFYTGELFF. The CDR3, as DNA: TGTGCCAGCAGCCAAGCGGGGGCTACTTTTTACACCGGGGAGCTGTTTTTT.

J is TRBJ1-1 and V is TRBV28, with D possibly being TRBD1 (6 bases). Trimming removed 6 bases from V and 6 bases from J, with 29 bases in between. The germline CDR1 and CDR2 sequences are MDHEN and SYDVKM. This CDR3 region has 18 residues. Here the CDR3 reads CASRASMTGIAVASEAFF. CDR3 nucleotide sequence: TGTGCCAGCAGAGCCTCGATGACAGGAATCGCCGTAGCTTCTGAAGCTTTCTTT.

The sample holds a few counts of this clonotype. The V gene is TRBV9, the J gene TRBJ2-3; D unclear. V lost 2 bases, J lost 0 bases, and 7 bases lay in between. Germline V gene data show CDR1 as SGDLS and CDR2 as YYNGEE. CDR3 length: 14 residues. The CDR3 is CASSVAVSTDTQYF. In nucleotides, the CDR3 is TGTGCCAGCAGCGTGGCGGTTAGCACAGATACGCAGTATTTT.

The chain has TRBV10-3 and TRBJ1-2, with no clear D. Germline V CDR1 and CDR2: ENHRY, SYGVKD. V lost 10 bases and J lost 4, with 16 bases in between. This CDR3 region has 13 residues. The CDR3 sequence is CATSEGTVYGYTF. For the CDR3, the DNA is TGTGCCACCTCCGAGGGTACTGTCTATGGCTACACCTTC.

This clonotype was detected only a few times. The chain combines TRBV5-1 with TRBJ2-7; D is undetermined. Germline values: CDR1 SGHRS, CDR2 YFSETQ. V lost 3 bases and J lost 0, with 10 bases in between. The CDR3 runs 14 residues. The CDR3 bases are TGCGCCAGCAGCTCGGGCCCTAGCTCCTACGAGCAGTACTTC. It encodes CASSSGPSSYEQYF.